The clone carrying this T cell receptor (beta chain) showed up many times. Free of recent acute infections or vaccinations, the donors were healthy HIV-negative adults. Genomic DNA from unsorted samples was obtained from approximately 96 million PBMCs (per sample). The data were obtained in a study of shared clonotypes between healthy human individuals. Profiled with immunoSEQ multiplex PCR; TCRdb holds only in-frame clones, not every one. The profile shows more than 400,000 clones, 70% to 80% of them singletons. V was clipped by 5 bases and J by 1 base, with 6 bases between them. Germline CDR1 and CDR2: ENHRY and SYGVKD. The CDR3 loop spans 13 amino acids.

This chain links TRBV10-3 with TRBJ1-3; D call uncertain. The receptor was isolated from a woman in her 40s in good health. Some clones in this sample may be carry-over from other donors' samples. The sample was PBMCs. The CDR3 DNA sequence: TGTGCCATCAGTACAGAATCTGGAAACACCATATATTTT. It is translated as CAISTESGNTIYF.